This T cell receptor beta chain was documented in a study of CD8+ T cells in alopecia areata. After isolation, RNA underwent reverse transcription to generate cDNA as the sequencing template. Sequencing was performed with immunoSEQ multiplex PCR; in TCRdb, only in-frame clones are kept and a portion is missing. The sample includes about 130,000 clones, roughly 61% of them seen just once. The germline V gene encodes CDR1 GTSNPN and CDR2 SVGIG (reference sequence). Trimming left V 0 bases short and J 7 bases short, with 12 bases between. The CDR3 extends over 14 amino acids. This sample comprised CD4+ T cells sorted from blood, obtained at week 0. The rearrangement links TRBV30 to TRBJ2-2, with D perhaps matching TRBD2 (5 bases). This sequence originates from a human donor with alopecia areata. CDR3 protein: CAWSVKLAHGELFF. The CDR3 coding sequence is TGTGCCTGGAGTGTAAAGCTAGCCCACGGGGAGCTGTTTTTT.